One T cell receptor (beta chain) is described in this entry. Its antigen is unidentified. CDR1 and CDR2 from the germline V gene are MNHEY and SMNVEV (reference sequence). The CDR3 runs 17 residues. V dropped 2 bases and J dropped 2; count of bases not matched to a gene: 9. During its preparation, the TCRbeta library received unique molecular identifiers. TCRdb passed the PCR reads through MiXCR, listing each CDR3 protein once. The sample lists approximately 500,000 distinct CDR3 sequences, about 10% occurring once. The source of the sample is a study of T-cell reconstitution after alpha-beta-depleted transplantation in children. The study's findings and limits: Recipient T cells and thymic progenitors that survived were the source of the high TCRbeta diversity seen at day 60 in some patients. The origin of alpha-beta T cells about two months after transplant was reportedly several hundred expanded graft clones.

This chain uses TRBV27 with TRBJ2-1; 7 nucleotides agree with TRBD2. The sample in question was PBMCs, obtained before TCRalphabeta/CD19-depleted stem cell transplant. This TCR was recovered from a child aged 2-15 years with inherited bone marrow failure, due to receive a stem cell transplant. The DNA for the CDR3 is TGTGCCAGCAGTTTACTAACTACCCGGGGGGCCTACAATGAGCAGTTCTTC. It is translated as CASSLLTTRGAYNEQFF.